This TCR beta chain originates from a study of CD8+ T cells in alopecia areata. As for the study in general: At a dose of 5 to 10 mg twice daily, oral tofacitinib was given to treated patients. General study points: Lesional scalp, especially alopecia totalis/universalis, showed higher clonality than normal scalp.

Extraction and reverse transcription of RNA yielded cDNA as the sequencing template. The method was immunoSEQ multiplex PCR; TCRdb's version includes in-frame clones alone and lacks a portion of them. This sample yields 210,000 or so clones, of which 66% are seen a single time; approximately 1.2% belongs to the top ten. Germline V CDR1 and CDR2: SGHTA, FQGNSA. V lost 1 base, J lost 4 bases, and 2 bases lay in between. This CDR3 has 11 residues. Worth noting for this clone: Its matching antigen is unknown. Within the sample, other DNA sequences also encode this same CDR3.

Treatment: oral pan-JAK inhibitor, 5-10 mg twice daily. Peripheral blood, together with lesional scalp punch biopsies, was collected from alopecia areata patients. The chain employs TRBV7-2 and TRBJ2-7; D not resolved. The receptor's source is a human donor with alopecia areata. This sample comprised CD4+ T cells sorted from blood, obtained at week 44, from a patient treated with tofacitinib. The CDR3 region has the DNA TGTGCCAGCAGCTTAGAGTACGAGCAGTACTTC. Protein product: CASSLEYEQYF.